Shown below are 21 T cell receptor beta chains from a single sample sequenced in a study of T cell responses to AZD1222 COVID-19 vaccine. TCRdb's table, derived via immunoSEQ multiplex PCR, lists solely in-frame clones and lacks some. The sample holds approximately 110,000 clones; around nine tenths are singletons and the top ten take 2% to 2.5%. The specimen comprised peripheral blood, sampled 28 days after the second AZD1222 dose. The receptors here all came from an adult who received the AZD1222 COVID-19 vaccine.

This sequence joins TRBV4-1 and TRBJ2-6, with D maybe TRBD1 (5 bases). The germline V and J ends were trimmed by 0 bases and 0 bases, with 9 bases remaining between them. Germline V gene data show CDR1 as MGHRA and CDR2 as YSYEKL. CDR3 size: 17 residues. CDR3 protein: CASSQDHRSSGANVLTF. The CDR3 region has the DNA TGCGCCAGCAGCCAAGATCACAGGAGCTCTGGGGCCAACGTCCTGACTTTC.

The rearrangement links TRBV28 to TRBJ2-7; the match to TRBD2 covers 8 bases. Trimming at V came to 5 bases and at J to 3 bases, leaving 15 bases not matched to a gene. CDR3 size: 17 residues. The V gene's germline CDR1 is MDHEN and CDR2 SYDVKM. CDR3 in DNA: TGTGCCAGCAGTACTACCTCAACGGGGGGGCGCAACTACGAGCAGTACTTC. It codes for CASSTTSTGGRNYEQYF. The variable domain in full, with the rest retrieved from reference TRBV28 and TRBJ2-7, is DVKVTQSSRYLVKRTGEKVFLECVQDMDHENMFWYRQDPGLGLRLIYFSYDVKMKEKGDIPEGYSVSREKKERFSLILESASTNQTSMYLCASSTTSTGGRNYEQYFGPGTRLTVT.

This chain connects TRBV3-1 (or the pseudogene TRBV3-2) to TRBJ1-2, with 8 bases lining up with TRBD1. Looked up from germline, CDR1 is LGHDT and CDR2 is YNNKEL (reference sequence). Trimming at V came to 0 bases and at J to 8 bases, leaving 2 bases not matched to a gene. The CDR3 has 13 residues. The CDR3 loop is CASSQDRGLGYTF. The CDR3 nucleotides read TGTGCCAGCAGCCAAGACAGGGGGCTCGGCTACACCTTC.

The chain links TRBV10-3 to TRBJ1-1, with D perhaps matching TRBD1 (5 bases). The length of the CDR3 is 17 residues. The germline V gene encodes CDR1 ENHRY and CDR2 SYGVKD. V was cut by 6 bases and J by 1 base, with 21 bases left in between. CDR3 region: CAISPPGKGTGNTEAFF. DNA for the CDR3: TGTGCCATCAGCCCCCCTGGCAAAGGAACAGGGAACACTGAAGCTTTCTTT.

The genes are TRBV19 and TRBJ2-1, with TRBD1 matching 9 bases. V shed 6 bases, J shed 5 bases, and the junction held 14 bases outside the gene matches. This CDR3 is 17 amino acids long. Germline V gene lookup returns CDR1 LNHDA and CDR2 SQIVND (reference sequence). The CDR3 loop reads CASSSRKRDREDNEQFF. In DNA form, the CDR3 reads TGTGCCAGTAGCTCTCGCAAGAGGGACAGGGAGGACAATGAGCAGTTCTTC.

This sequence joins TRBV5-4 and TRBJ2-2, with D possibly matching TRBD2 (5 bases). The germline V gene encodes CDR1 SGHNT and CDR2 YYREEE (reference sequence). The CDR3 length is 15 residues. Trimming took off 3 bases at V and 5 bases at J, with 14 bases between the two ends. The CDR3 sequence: CASSSGMTGTGELFF. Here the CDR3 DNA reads TGTGCCAGCAGCTCTGGAATGACGGGGACCGGGGAGCTGTTTTTT. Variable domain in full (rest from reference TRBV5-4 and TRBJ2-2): ETGVTQSPTHLIKTRGQQVTLRCSSQSGHNTVSWYQQALGQGPQFIFQYYREEENGRGNFPPRFSGLQFPNYSSELNVNALELDDSALYLCASSSGMTGTGELFFGEGSRLTVL.

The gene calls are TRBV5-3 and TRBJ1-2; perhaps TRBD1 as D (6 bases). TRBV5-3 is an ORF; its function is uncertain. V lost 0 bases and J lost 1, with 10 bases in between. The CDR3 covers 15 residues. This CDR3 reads CARSLGQGHNYGYTF. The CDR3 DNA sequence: TGTGCCAGAAGCTTGGGGCAGGGGCATAACTATGGCTACACCTTC.

This chain's CDR3 is CASSLGQPSTDTQYF. The CDR3 bases are TGTGCCAGCAGTTTAGGGCAGCCTAGCACAGATACGCAGTATTTT. The chain is built from TRBV28 and TRBJ2-3; unclear D gene. The germline V gene encodes CDR1 MDHEN and CDR2 SYDVKM. CDR3 length: 15 residues. Between the trimmed V and J ends, which lost 2 bases and 0 bases, there was a span of 9 bases.

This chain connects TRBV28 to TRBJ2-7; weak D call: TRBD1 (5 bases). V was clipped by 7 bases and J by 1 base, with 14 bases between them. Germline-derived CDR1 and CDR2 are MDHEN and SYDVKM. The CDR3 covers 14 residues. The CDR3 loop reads CASIGDSRSYEQYF. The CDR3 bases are TGTGCCAGCATCGGAGACAGCCGTTCCTACGAGCAGTACTTC.

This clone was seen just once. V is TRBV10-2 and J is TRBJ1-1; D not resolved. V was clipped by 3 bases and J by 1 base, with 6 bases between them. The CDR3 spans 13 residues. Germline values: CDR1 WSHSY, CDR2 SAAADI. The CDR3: CASSDEGNTEAFF. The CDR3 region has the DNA TGCGCCAGCAGTGACGAAGGGAACACTGAAGCTTTCTTT.

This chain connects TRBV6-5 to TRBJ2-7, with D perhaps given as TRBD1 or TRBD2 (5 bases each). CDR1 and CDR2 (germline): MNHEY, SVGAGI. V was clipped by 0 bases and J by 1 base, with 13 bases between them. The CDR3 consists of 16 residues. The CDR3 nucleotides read TGTGCCAGCAGTTACTCCTCGGGGCGCGTGTCCTACGAGCAGTACTTC. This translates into CASSYSSGRVSYEQYF.

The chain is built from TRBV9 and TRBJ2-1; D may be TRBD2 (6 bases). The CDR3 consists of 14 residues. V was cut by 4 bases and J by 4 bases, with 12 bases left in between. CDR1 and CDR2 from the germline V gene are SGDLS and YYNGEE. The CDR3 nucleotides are TGTGCCAGCAGCCCTGGGACTTATTACAATGAGCAGTTCTTC. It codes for CASSPGTYYNEQFF.

DNA for the CDR3: TGTGCCAGCAGCTTGGCATGGAGTAATGAAAAACTGTTTTTT. Residues: CASSLAWSNEKLFF. The chain is built from TRBV5-5 and TRBJ1-4; D is undetermined. The CDR3 has 14 amino acids. CDR1 SGHKS and CDR2 YYEKEE come from the germline V gene (reference sequence). The V and J ends lost 0 bases and 4 bases respectively, with 7 bases between them.

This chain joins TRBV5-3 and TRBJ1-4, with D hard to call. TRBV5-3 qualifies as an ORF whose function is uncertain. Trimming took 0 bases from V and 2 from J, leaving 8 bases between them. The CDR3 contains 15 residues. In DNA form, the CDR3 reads TGTGCCAGAAGCTTGGGGGCGCGGACTAATGAAAAACTGTTTTTT. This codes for CARSLGARTNEKLFF.

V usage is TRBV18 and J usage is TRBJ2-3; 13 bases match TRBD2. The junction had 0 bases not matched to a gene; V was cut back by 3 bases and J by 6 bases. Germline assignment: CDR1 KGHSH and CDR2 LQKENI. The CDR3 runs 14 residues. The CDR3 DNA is TGTGCCAGCTCACCGACTAGCGGGAGGGATACGCAGTATTTT. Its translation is CASSPTSGRDTQYF.

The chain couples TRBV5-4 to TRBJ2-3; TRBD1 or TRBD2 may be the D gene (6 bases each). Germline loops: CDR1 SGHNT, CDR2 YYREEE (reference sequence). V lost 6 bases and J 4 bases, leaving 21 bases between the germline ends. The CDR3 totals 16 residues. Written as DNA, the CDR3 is TGTGCCAGCAACAAACTAGGGGGGAGTCGGGCAGATACGCAGTATTTT. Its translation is CASNKLGGSRADTQYF.

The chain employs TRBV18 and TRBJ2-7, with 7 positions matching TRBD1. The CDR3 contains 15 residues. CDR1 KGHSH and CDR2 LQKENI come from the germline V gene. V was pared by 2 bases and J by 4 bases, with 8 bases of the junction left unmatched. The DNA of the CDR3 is TGTGCCAGCTCACCAGGGGCAGGGGGTACGTACGAGCAGTACTTC. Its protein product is CASSPGAGGTYEQYF.

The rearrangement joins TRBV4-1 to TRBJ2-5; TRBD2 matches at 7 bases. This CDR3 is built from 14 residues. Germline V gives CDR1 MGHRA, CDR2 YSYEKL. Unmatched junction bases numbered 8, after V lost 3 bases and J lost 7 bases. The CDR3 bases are TGCGCCAGCAGCCAGGTTACTAGCGAGGGGACCCAGTACTTC. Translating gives CASSQVTSEGTQYF.

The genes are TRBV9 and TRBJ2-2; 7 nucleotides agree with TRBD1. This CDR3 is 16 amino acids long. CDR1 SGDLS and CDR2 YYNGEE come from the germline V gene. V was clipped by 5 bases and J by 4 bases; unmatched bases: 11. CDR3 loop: CASSGRGRESTGELFF. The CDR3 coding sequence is TGTGCCAGCAGTGGTAGGGGGCGCGAGAGCACCGGGGAGCTGTTTTTT.

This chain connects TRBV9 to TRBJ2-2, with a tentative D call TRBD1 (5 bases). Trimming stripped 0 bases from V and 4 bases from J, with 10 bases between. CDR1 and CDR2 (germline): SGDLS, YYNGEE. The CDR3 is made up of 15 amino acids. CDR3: CASSVEGSGTGELFF. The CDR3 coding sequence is TGTGCCAGCAGCGTAGAGGGGTCAGGCACCGGGGAGCTGTTTTTT.

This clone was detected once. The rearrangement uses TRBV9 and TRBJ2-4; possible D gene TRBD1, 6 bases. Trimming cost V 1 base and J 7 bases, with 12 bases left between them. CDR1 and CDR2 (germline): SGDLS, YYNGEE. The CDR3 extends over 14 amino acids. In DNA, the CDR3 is TGTGCCAGCAGCGTAAGGGGCCAGGGGAACATTCAGTACTTC. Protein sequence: CASSVRGQGNIQYF.